The 10 T cell receptor beta chains presented below share a single source sample, sequenced in a study of neurological immune-mediated disorders. Via MiXCR, TCRdb re-called the 5' RACE reads, giving one row per CDR3 protein. The sample includes some 70,000 distinct CDR3 sequences, 4.5% seen only once; the top ten take approximately 7%. Sequencing used PBMCs. The receptors originated from a man in his thirties or forties with multiple sclerosis.

This clonotype has ten or more counts. This chain connects TRBV4-1 to TRBJ2-1; possibly TRBD1 or TRBD2 for D (5 bases each). Trimming took 3 bases from V and 7 from J, leaving 10 bases between them. Looked up from germline, CDR1 is MGHRA and CDR2 is YSYEKL. CDR3 length equals 13 residues. Written as DNA, the CDR3 is TGCGCCAGCAGCCACGGGACCCGAAATGAGCAGTTCTTC. This encodes CASSHGTRNEQFF.

This clonotype was detected many times. The genes are TRBV28 and TRBJ2-7; 8 bases fit TRBD1. The V and J ends lost 3 bases and 7 bases, in that order; junction bases with no gene match: 8. The germline V gene has CDR1 MDHEN and CDR2 SYDVKM. The CDR3 loop spans 14 amino acids. The CDR3 region has the DNA TGTGCCAGCAGTTTGGGGCAGGGGGCGGCTGAGCAGTACTTC. Translating it yields CASSLGQGAAEQYF.

This clonotype was found many times. The chain couples TRBV20-1 to TRBJ1-1; D not certain. This CDR3 spans 13 amino acids. The ends were cut back, 3 bases at V and 0 bases at J, with 8 bases in the middle. CDR1 is DFQATT, CDR2 SNEGSKA, per germline (reference sequence). The CDR3 reads CSARIDMNTEAFF. In nucleotides, the CDR3 is TGCAGTGCTAGGATAGACATGAACACTGAAGCTTTCTTT.

J is TRBJ1-4 and V is TRBV5-1; maybe TRBD1 (6 bases). The V gene lost 2 bases and the J gene lost 4 bases, with 12 bases spanning the gap. CDR1 is SGHRS, CDR2 YFSETQ, per germline. The CDR3 extends over 15 amino acids. For the CDR3, the DNA is TGCGCCAGCAGCTTCGAGGGGGTTAGTAATGAAAAACTGTTTTTT. Its protein product is CASSFEGVSNEKLFF.

This clonotype was recorded at least ten times. This sequence joins TRBV29-1 and TRBJ1-2, with 7 positions matching TRBD1. The CDR3 is 12 amino acids. V lost 7 bases and J lost 6; bases outside the gene matches: 8. Germline V gives CDR1 SQVTM, CDR2 ANQGSEA. The CDR3 here is CSARQGRDGYTF. The CDR3 DNA reads as TGCAGCGCCCGACAGGGACGTGATGGCTACACCTTC.

This clonotype has ten or more counts. The chain couples TRBV5-1 to TRBJ2-1; 11 bases map to TRBD1. CDR1 and CDR2 (germline): SGHRS, YFSETQ. V lost 4 bases, J lost 7 bases, and 10 bases stayed unmatched. CDR3 length: 16 residues. The CDR3 region is CASSPRDRGLGNEQFF. CDR3 DNA sequence: TGCGCCAGCAGCCCACGGGACAGGGGGTTGGGGAATGAGCAGTTCTTC.

This clonotype has a count of ten or more. The chain has TRBV20-1 and TRBJ2-1; no clear D gene. CDR3 size: 19 residues. Germline V gene sequence: CDR1 DFQATT, CDR2 SNEGSKA (reference sequence). Trimming removed 4 bases from V and 8 bases from J, with 33 bases in between. The CDR3 nucleotides are TGCAGTGCTACCCTGTTAGCCGCCGCGGTTAGGGCTAGTCCGCATGAGCAGTTCTTC. Its translation is CSATLLAAAVRASPHEQFF.

The rearrangement joins TRBV24-1 to TRBJ2-3, with TRBD1 as a possible D gene (6 bases). The V end was cut by 7 bases, the J end by 0 bases, with 10 bases between. Germline assignment: CDR1 KGHDR and CDR2 SFDVKD. CDR3 length: 14 amino acids. Here the CDR3 reads CATSRGSSTDTQYF. CDR3 nucleotides: TGTGCCACCAGCAGGGGTTCTAGCACAGATACGCAGTATTTT.

A note on this clonotype: A much larger clone differs from this one at a single base, so this may be a read error. The rearrangement links TRBV12-3 or TRBV12-4 to TRBJ2-3; D gene unclear. The CDR3 runs to 14 residues. V was trimmed by 3 bases and J by 4 bases, leaving 11 bases between them. The CDR3 sequence is CASSFEIRADTQYF. The CDR3 nucleotides read TGTGCCAGCAGTTTTGAGATTCGGGCAGATACGCAGTATTTT.

The table lists this clonotype with many counts. This sequence joins TRBV4-1 and TRBJ2-1, with D maybe TRBD2 (6 bases). CDR3 size: 16 residues. The germline gives CDR1 MGHRA, CDR2 YSYEKL. The germline V and J ends were trimmed by 0 bases and 0 bases, with 9 bases remaining between them. CDR3 DNA sequence: TGCGCCAGCAGCCAAGACCTCGGGAGCTCCTACAATGAGCAGTTCTTC. Translating gives CASSQDLGSSYNEQFF.